The clone carrying this T cell receptor beta chain was detected only once. Its specificity is unknown. This CDR3 is 17 amino acids long. With 0 bases clipped from V and 5 bases from J, the junction kept 7 bases outside the gene matches. The germline CDR1 and CDR2 sequences are ENHRY and SYGVKD. The study ran its PCR with 60 Vbeta and 13 Jbeta primers. Repertoires were generated with immunoSEQ multiplex PCR, while TCRdb's copy carries only in-frame clones and drops some. The table lists some 110,000 clones, about three quarters of them singletons. The sample originates from a study of cytomegalovirus exposure and HLA in healthy donors. Study results and caveats: HLA alleles were associated with around 17,000 TCR beta sequences in a later analysis at 0.05 false discovery rate.

J is TRBJ2-1 and V is TRBV10-3; 10 bases match TRBD2. Material: PBMCs. This sequence was found in a woman aged 18 to 35 in good health and CMV-seropositive. This chain's CDR3 is CAISESKPSGSNNEQFF. CDR3 sequence (DNA): TGTGCCATCAGTGAGTCGAAGCCTAGCGGGAGTAACAATGAGCAGTTCTTC.